The clone carrying this T cell receptor beta chain has a handful of counts. The data were taken from a study of T-cell memory formation after mild COVID-19. Study overall: TCR clusters were largely donor specific.

One entry per CDR3 protein results from TCRdb running MiXCR on the 5' RACE reads. The sample has about 320,000 distinct CDR3 sequences, more than 13% seen once; the top ten hold around 20%. This CDR3 has 14 amino acids. From germline, CDR1 is SGDLS and CDR2 YYNGEE. The V end lost 3 bases, the J end lost 4 bases, and 13 bases lay between the germline ends. The chain uses TRBV9 and TRBJ2-5; D is possibly TRBD2 (7 bases). Sequencing used PBMCs or a T cell subset sorted from them (not recorded which). The TCR comes from a man younger than 35 who had mild COVID-19 (a few samples of this study predate the infection). Cell type and time point are not known. The CDR3 DNA sequence: TGTGCCAGCAGCGCCGGGGGGCCGGGAGAGACCCAGTACTTC. This codes for CASSAGGPGETQYF. Supplemented by reference TRBV9 and TRBJ2-5, the full variable domain reads DSGVTQTPKHLITATGQRVTLRCSPRSGDLSVYWYQQSLDQGLQFLIQYYNGEERAKGNILERFSAQQFPDLHSELNLSSLELGDSALYFCASSAGGPGETQYFGPGTRLLVL.